These T cell receptor beta chains were read from a single sample in a study of technical replicates of blood from several donors. Only in-frame clones appear in the TCRdb table, and some are missing; sequencing was by immunoSEQ multiplex PCR. The profile shows 55,000 to 75,000 clones, just under 95% of them singletons. Sample: PBMCs. The receptors come from a human donor in good health. Some clones in this sample may be carry-over from other donors' samples. The CDR3 runs from the conserved cysteine through the conserved F or W.

TRBV4-1	CASSPGTSGYYNEQFF
TRBV6-6	CASSGRQMNTEAFF
TRBV5-3	CASLPWRGYEQYF
TRBV4-2	CASSPAGLAGGPNEQFF
TRBV6-1	CASSETFRQDNRPQHF
TRBV9	CASSVGATSNQPQHF
TRBV11-2	CASRSSETQYF
TRBV4-3	CASSQAIAGSTDTQYF
TRBV7-3	CASSFRAHTDEQFF
TRBV13	CASSLVASGRAEGEQFF
TRBV4-1	CASSQGGWGGPTDTQYF
TRBV5-1	CASSLEGTSPWETQYF
TRBV6-5	CASRPDRAGTGELFF
TRBV5-1	CASSGGVGYGYTF
TRBV7-9	CASSPRLAGPFDEQYF
TRBV30	CAGRRSGADTQYF
TRBV15	CATSRDRGSETQYF
TRBV7-6	CASSPNLAVGETQYF
TRBV7-8	CASSLRTLAGQPQHF
TRBV15	CATSRDRLPSTDTQYF
TRBV6-5	CASSSQGSYTSPLHF
TRBV7-2	CASSLRLADEQYF
TRBV7-6	CASSRGSSNQPQHF
TRBV7-9	CASSFGQPNSPLHF
TRBV4-3	CASSQDLGGSRYGYTF
TRBV6-1	CASSPIGGTGGYTF
TRBV4-1	CASSQDAGLAGGKSPYEQYF
TRBV9	CASSVGIGANVLTF
TRBV7-2	CASSLASGGNEKLFF
TRBV7-2	CASSPDTVGGYTF
TRBV9	CASSVGGQGAYGYTF
TRBV7-2	CASRGGTDTQYF
TRBV7-3	CASSSEGANEQFF
TRBV7-9	CASSSRGQGADNEQFF
TRBV7-8	CASSLGQGVYEQYF
TRBV4-1	CASSRPPSRSPGYYTF
TRBV5-4	CASRLDRANTEAFF
TRBV9	CASSWSTGENGYTF
TRBV7-2	CASSWDNSGANVLTF
TRBV10-2	CASSDARAGLAGVGELFF
TRBV7-2	CASSLIPSGVNEQFF
TRBV10-3	CAIRPGQGPGEQYF
TRBV19	CASSRRGGNTEAFF
TRBV5-1	CASSLDAGSPGELFF
TRBV30	CAWRTLAVGGYTF
TRBV7-9	CASSPPSGWGTDTQYF
TRBV19	CASSLDRGGNTIYF
TRBV5-4	CASSLTSGGAFETQYF
TRBV13	CASSLGGPSGNEKLFF
TRBV4-1	CASSGLAGSYEQYF
TRBV6-1	CASSRQSQETQYF
TRBV6-5	CASIQQGSRTEAFF
TRBV9	CASSPRGRETQYF
TRBV6-6	CASSASGGWQPQHF
TRBV25-1	CASSLQSSTYGYTF
TRBV4-2	CASSRGEDRGVHYEQYF
TRBV7-2	CASSSREEQYF